This record concerns one TCR beta chain sequence. The data were taken from a study of blood T cell repertoires in COVID-19. Study as a whole: Sites in the United States, Italy and Spain provided acute and convalescent COVID-19 samples. PBMCs, B-cell-depleted T cells, or T cells were the source of the cDNA or gDNA that made up the material.

Participant ages covered roughly 18 to 89 years across about 22 US areas. Measured with immunoSEQ multiplex PCR; TCRdb has only the in-frame clones, and not every one. Of around 330,000 clones in the sample, 90% were seen once. V dropped 10 bases and J dropped 2 bases, with 23 bases sitting between them. The CDR3 consists of 16 residues. Per germline, CDR1 MNHNY and CDR2 SVGAGI (reference sequence). Sequenced: PBMCs or T cells enriched from blood (not recorded which). This TCR came from a man between 60 and 70 years old who had recovered from COVID-19. The chain is built from TRBV6-6 and TRBJ1-2; D may be TRBD1 (6 bases). This CDR3 is CATINPGQHSNYGYTF. DNA of the CDR3: TGTGCCACCATAAACCCGGGACAACATAGCAACTATGGCTACACCTTC.